These T cell receptor beta chains were read from a single sample in a study of brain T cells in children with intractable seizures. Only in-frame clones appear in the TCRdb table, and some are missing; sequencing was by immunoSEQ multiplex PCR. Of under 150,000 clones in the sample, 85% to 95% were seen once. The sample consisted of peripheral blood, taken at surgery. These receptors originate from a boy in the first two years of life with hemimegalencephaly and intractable seizures. CDR3s include the opening cysteine and the closing phenylalanine or tryptophan. Fields, in order: D gene, clone size, V gene, J gene, CDR3 DNA, CDR3 protein. A D gene is named only where the DNA matches it firmly. Clone size is given for some rows only: seen once, a few or many times, or a class if the clone is expanded.

>TRBD2|.|TRBV28|TRBJ2-7
TGTGCCAGCAGTACGGGGACTAGCCCCTACGAGCAGTACTTC
CASSTGTSPYEQYF
>.|.|TRBV29-1|TRBJ2-7
TGCAGCGCCGGGACTGGGAGAAAATCCTACGAGCAGTACTTC
CSAGTGRKSYEQYF
>.|.|TRBV28|TRBJ1-6
TGTGCCAGCAGTTTAAGCTCGGGAGGGGCATATAATTCACCCCTCCACTTT
CASSLSSGGAYNSPLHF
>.|.|TRBV29-1|TRBJ1-4
TGCAGCGCCCGGGACGGGGTTAATGAAAAACTGTTTTTT
CSARDGVNEKLFF
>.|.|TRBV27|TRBJ1-2
TGTGCCAGCAGTTTCGCCAGTGACTATGGCTACACCTTC
CASSFASDYGYTF
>TRBD1|.|TRBV28|TRBJ2-2
TGTGCCAGCAGTTTATGGTTCGGGACAGGTGACACCGGGGAGCTGTTTTTT
CASSLWFGTGDTGELFF
>TRBD2|.|TRBV25-1|TRBJ2-3
TGTGCCAGCAGTGAGCTAGCGGGCACAGATACGCAGTATTTT
CASSELAGTDTQYF
>TRBD2|.|TRBV2|TRBJ2-2
TGTGCCAGCAAACGGGAGGTCACCGGGGAGCTGTTTTTT
CASKREVTGELFF
>.|few|TRBV7-2|TRBJ2-5
TGTGCCAGCAGCTTAACTCTTGGGGAAATAGGGGAGACCCAGTACTTC
CASSLTLGEIGETQYF
>TRBD1|.|TRBV6-1|TRBJ1-2
TGTGCCAGCAGTGAAGACGTGGGGACAGGGTATGGCTACACCTTC
CASSEDVGTGYGYTF
>.|.|TRBV28|TRBJ1-6
TGTGCCAGCAGTTATCCCCGGGGGGGACGTAATTCACCCCTCCACTTT
CASSYPRGGRNSPLHF
>TRBD1|.|TRBV27|TRBJ2-7
TGTGCCAGCAGTCCCAACGTCCGGGACAGCACCTACGAGCAGTACTTC
CASSPNVRDSTYEQYF
>.|.|TRBV18|TRBJ2-7
TGTGCCAGCTCACCAATCGGCACTCTAGCGAGCTACGAGCAGTACTTC
CASSPIGTLASYEQYF
>TRBD2|.|TRBV3-1/TRBV3-2|TRBJ2-2
TGTGCCAGCAGCCTTAATAGCGGGAGGAACACCGGGGAGCTGTTTTTT
CASSLNSGRNTGELFF
>.|.|TRBV7-2|TRBJ1-1
TGTGCCAGCAGCTTGGGCGGGGGCTACCTGAACACTGAAGCTTTCTTT
CASSLGGGYLNTEAFF
>.|.|TRBV4-3|TRBJ2-3
TGCGCCAGCAGCCAAGAGGGATTTAGCACAGATACGCAGTATTTT
CASSQEGFSTDTQYF
>.|.|TRBV6-5|TRBJ2-7
TGTGCCAGTGCACAGGGTAGCTCCTACGAGCAGTACTTC
CASAQGSSYEQYF
>TRBD1|.|TRBV27|TRBJ1-2
TGTGCCAGCAGTTTATTGGGAGGGGGCGGCCCGTATGGCTACACCTTC
CASSLLGGGGPYGYTF
>.|.|TRBV11-2|TRBJ2-1
TGTGCCAGCAGCCAGCCAGGGTTTGAGCAGTTCTTC
CASSQPGFEQFF
>TRBD2|.|TRBV4-2|TRBJ2-5
TGTGCCAGCAGCCCCCTAGCGGGAGCACAAGAGACCCAGTACTTC
CASSPLAGAQETQYF
>.|once|TRBV18|TRBJ2-6
TGTGCCAGCCCCCCGGACAGTTCCCCCTCTGGGGCCAACGTCCTGACTTTC
CASPPDSSPSGANVLTF
>TRBD1|.|TRBV10-3|TRBJ1-2
TGTGCCACCTGGGACAGAGGGGGCTATGGCTACACCTTC
CATWDRGGYGYTF
>TRBD2|.|TRBV27|TRBJ2-1
TGTGCCAGCAGTTGGGGACTAGCCCGTTACGGTGAGCAGTTCTTC
CASSWGLARYGEQFF
>.|.|TRBV23-1|TRBJ2-7
TGCGCCAGCAGTCAAGCCAGACGACTAGTTGAACCTTACGAGCAGTACTTC
CASSQARRLVEPYEQYF
>.|.|TRBV9|TRBJ1-1
TGTGCCAGCAGCGTAGCGGGCAACAGTGAAGCTTTCTTT
CASSVAGNSEAFF
>.|once|TRBV27|TRBJ1-1
TGTGCCAGCAGTTTAAGGGGGAACACTGAAGCTTTCTTT
CASSLRGNTEAFF
>.|.|TRBV18|TRBJ1-3
TGTGCCAGCTCACCAGACGGGTACACCATATATTTT
CASSPDGYTIYF
>TRBD2|.|TRBV12-3/TRBV12-4|TRBJ2-1
TGTGCCAGCAGGGGACTAGCGGGAGGGAGGCAGTTCTTC
CASRGLAGGRQFF
>.|.|TRBV5-6|TRBJ2-5
TGTGCCAGCAGCGCACCCCGACGACTAGTTCGAGAGACCCAGTACTTC
CASSAPRRLVRETQYF
>.|.|TRBV6-5|TRBJ1-6
TGTGCCAGCAGTTACTCGTCGGGGACCGGAGGATCACCCCTCCACTTT
CASSYSSGTGGSPLHF
>.|.|TRBV24-1|TRBJ2-5
TGTGCCACCAGTGCCGGGACTGCACAAGAGACCCAGTACTTC
CATSAGTAQETQYF
>TRBD2|.|TRBV6-6|TRBJ2-1
TGTGCCAGCAGTACCCCCGGGACTAGCGGGAGAGTACAGTTCTTC
CASSTPGTSGRVQFF